This is a list of T cell receptor beta chains from one sample in a study of follicular helper T cells after annual influenza vaccination. Assay used: immunoSEQ multiplex PCR; TCRdb lists only in-frame clones, some missing. The sample has 9,000 to 10,000 clones, 70% to 90% seen once; the top ten hold approximately 0.48%. Specimen: CXCR5+ CD38- circulating T follicular helper cells from blood, collected on the day of influenza vaccination. All receptors derive from an adult who received the influenza vaccine. Both conserved end residues are part of each CDR3. D genes are given only for firm matches. A clone size is listed for some rows: how often the clone was seen (once, few, many), or a class if it is expanded.

>TRBJ1-6|TRBV7-9|-|-
TGTGCCAGCAGCTTAAGGTCGGGTTCACCCCTCCACTTT
CASSLRSGSPLHF
>TRBJ1-2|TRBV11-2|-|-
TGTGCCAGCACCCCAACCCGGAACTATGGCTACACCTTC
CASTPTRNYGYTF
>TRBJ2-1|TRBV5-1|-|-
TGCGCCAGCAGCTTGTTATCCGGTCCCTACAATGAGCAGTTCTTC
CASSLLSGPYNEQFF
>TRBJ2-1|TRBV5-1|-|TRBD2
TGCGCCAGCAGCTTGTCAACTAGCGGGGTGCGGGAGAATGAGCAGTTCTTC
CASSLSTSGVRENEQFF
>TRBJ2-2|TRBV29-1|-|-
TGCAGCCATTCCAAGAACACCGGGGAGCTGTTTTTT
CSHSKNTGELFF
>TRBJ1-3|TRBV5-1|-|-
TGCGCCAGCAGTCTTGAAATGGAGGGAACTGGAAACACCATATATTTT
CASSLEMEGTGNTIYF
>TRBJ1-3|TRBV5-1|-|TRBD1
TGCGCCAGCAGCTTCTCAGGGGGACCTGGAAACACCATATATTTT
CASSFSGGPGNTIYF
>TRBJ2-3|TRBV13|-|-
TGTGCCAGCACACGGGGGTTGGGAGTCGCAGATACGCAGTATTTT
CASTRGLGVADTQYF
>TRBJ2-6|TRBV30|-|-
TGTGCCTGGAGTATACGGCGAGGTCTTGGGGCCAACGTCCTGACTTTC
CAWSIRRGLGANVLTF
>TRBJ2-7|TRBV5-1|-|TRBD2
TGCGCCAGCAGCTCTACGGGGGGTCCCAGCTCCTACGAGCAGTACTTC
CASSSTGGPSSYEQYF
>TRBJ2-2|TRBV5-1|-|-
TGCGCCAGCAGCTTGGAACCGGGGACAAACACCGGGGAGCTGTTTTTT
CASSLEPGTNTGELFF
>TRBJ2-2|TRBV14|-|-
TGTGCCAGCAGCCAAGTACGGGGCCCCGGGGAGCTGTTTTTT
CASSQVRGPGELFF
>TRBJ2-2|TRBV5-6|-|-
TGTGCCAGCAGCAAACAGGACACCGGGGAGCTGTTTTTT
CASSKQDTGELFF
>TRBJ2-3|TRBV4-1|-|-
TGCGCCAGCAGCCAAAAAGCGGAGACTAGCACAGATACGCAGTATTTT
CASSQKAETSTDTQYF
>TRBJ1-6|TRBV7-2|-|-
TGTGCCAGCAGCTTACGTGGGGGAGGCGATTCACCCCTCCACTTT
CASSLRGGGDSPLHF
>TRBJ1-3|TRBV6-6|-|-
TGTGCCAGCAAGGGCTACTCTGGAAACACCATATATTTT
CASKGYSGNTIYF
>TRBJ1-1|TRBV18|-|-
TGTGCCAGCTCACCAACCGTTCTTTCGACGGCCCAAGGGGCTTTCTTT
CASSPTVLSTAQGAFF
>TRBJ2-2|TRBV7-7|-|-
TGTGCCAGCAGCTTGAGAGGAGGAACCGGGGAGCTGTTTTTT
CASSLRGGTGELFF
>TRBJ2-2|TRBV7-9|-|-
TGTGCCAGCAGCATTGCTGGCTCCGGGGAGCTGTTTTTT
CASSIAGSGELFF
>TRBJ2-3|TRBV7-2|-|TRBD2
TGTGCCAGCAGCTTTTCATTAGCGGGGGGCGGGACGCAGTATTTT
CASSFSLAGGGTQYF
>TRBJ2-1|TRBV29-1|once|TRBD1
TGCAGCGGATCCCGGGACAGCCCCTACAATGAGCAGTTCTTC
CSGSRDSPYNEQFF
>TRBJ2-2|TRBV11-2|-|-
TGTGCCAGCAGCAGGGTGACGGGGGATGGTGGCGGGGAGCTGTTTTTT
CASSRVTGDGGGELFF
>TRBJ2-4|TRBV28|-|-
-
CASSSSGRGVKNIQYF
>TRBJ2-2|TRBV15|-|TRBD2
TGTGCCACCAGCAATGGACGTCAGAGCGGGGGAATGACCGGGGAGCTGTTTTTT
CATSNGRQSGGMTGELFF
>TRBJ2-1|TRBV4-2|-|TRBD2
TGTGCCAGCAGTCGACTAGCGGGGGCCTACAATGAGCAGTTCTTC
CASSRLAGAYNEQFF
>TRBJ2-2|TRBV5-1|-|TRBD2
TGCGCCAGCAGCTTGGCGGCGGGGGGGCCTGGCGGGGAGCTGTTTTTT
CASSLAAGGPGGELFF
>TRBJ2-5|TRBV5-1|-|-
TGCGCCAGCAGCTTGAATAGGATAGGCGAGACCCAGTACTTC
CASSLNRIGETQYF
>TRBJ1-5|TRBV27|-|TRBD1
TGTGCCAGCAGCCCCCTGGGACAGGGACCCCAGCCCCAGCATTTT
CASSPLGQGPQPQHF
>TRBJ2-2|TRBV11-2|-|-
TGTGCCAGCAGCTTAGATTCCCAATCCGGGGAGCTGTTTTTT
CASSLDSQSGELFF
>TRBJ2-4|TRBV21-1|-|-
TGTGCCAGCAGCAAACGGGCGGGGGGTTTGGGAAACATTCAGTACTTC
CASSKRAGGLGNIQYF
>TRBJ1-4|TRBV28|-|TRBD1
TGTGCCAGCAACGTTGACAGGGATAGGGAAAAACTGTTTTTT
CASNVDRDREKLFF
>TRBJ2-3|TRBV27|-|TRBD2
TGTGCCAGCAGTTCCTTAGGAGCGGGGGGCACAGATACGCAGTATTTT
CASSSLGAGGTDTQYF